This T cell receptor beta chain was sequenced during a study of early T cells in non-severe SARS-CoV-2 infection (dated by TCRdb to about 2021). Regarding the research as a whole: Bulk RNA from unsorted whole blood was used for TCR sequencing, so alpha and beta chains could not be paired.

As concerns this clonotype: Its target antigen remains unknown. No much larger clone is present one base from it, and per-base qualities are unavailable.

Library preparation employed 5' RACE. Sequencing used a NextSeq 500. To correct for sequencing error and PCR bias, the TCR library protocol tagged individual cDNA molecules with unique molecular identifiers. TCR alpha and beta chains were both sequenced, and the abundances of alpha and beta sequences in each sample were closely correlated with each other. Turning to the authors' computational methods: V gene, J gene and CDR3 annotation of TCR sequences was performed with Decombinator V4. Expanded TCRs were defined as changing significantly between any two time points under a Poisson model with p below 0.0001. Abundances of TCRs were expressed as counts per million after normalisation to the total number of TCRs sequenced in each sample. MAIT TCRs were defined by TRAV1-2 paired with TRAJ12, TRAJ20 or TRAJ33, and iNKT TCRs by TRAV10 paired with TRAJ18. VDJdb, accessed 1 November 2021, was searched for CMV, EBV and SARS-CoV-2 annotated TCRs, with TCRs annotated for multiple antigens excluded. TCRdb reprocessing: public reads trimmed at Q25 with fastp, clones called with MiXCR, in-frame beta chains kept. Rows matching on CDR3 protein sequence are summarized as one entry with the most common DNA and genes. TCRdb's processing, not the study's, gives the V and J calls here. In all, the sample holds some 57,000 distinct CDR3 sequences, and 8.2% of those were seen once. The ten largest clonotypes hold around 4.5% of the sample.

This was a case-control study nested in a cohort of healthcare workers in London, UK, who had nasopharyngeal swab PCR tests and blood samples taken every week. Between 23 and 31 March 2020, the week of the UK lockdown, healthcare workers were enrolled and then followed up weekly for as long as 16 weeks. The CDR3 measures 14 amino acids from cysteine to phenylalanine. Only the CDR3 region is kept as DNA, spanning 42 bases read in frame from base 1. Trimming takes 6 bases off V and 1 base off J; junction bases not matched to a gene: 8. In the germline V gene (reference sequence), CDR1 corresponds to DFQATT and CDR2 to SNEGSKA. Overall study results and their limits: Matching against VDJdb was skewed toward anti-spike CD8 responses, likely underestimated virus-specific expansions, and missed private and CD4 specificities.

This chain joins TRBV20-1 to TRBJ1-1, with 7 bases matching TRBD1. This receptor was taken from an adult who was a healthcare worker with PCR-confirmed SARS-CoV-2 infection or an uninfected control (not recorded which). Sample: whole blood. The CDR3 in this case is CSASKGARNTEAFF. The nucleotide sequence is TGCAGTGCCTCAAAGGGGGCTAGGAACACTGAAGCTTTCTTT.